This note documents a single T cell receptor beta chain sequence. This clone's antigen is unknown. It has no much larger one-base neighbor in the sample; base qualities were not kept. These data belong to a study of blood T cell repertoires in COVID-19 (dated by TCRdb to between 2020 and 2021). Notes on the research overall: Samples covering the acute and convalescent phases of COVID-19 were provided by collaborators in the United States, Italy and Spain. The material from the prospective study consisted of cDNA or gDNA derived from T cells, B-cell-depleted T cells, or PBMCs. The dataset comprised deeply sampled blood TCRbeta repertoires from subjects exposed to, actively infected with, or recovered from COVID-19. A freely available public database, intended as a resource for researchers studying the immune response to SARS-CoV-2, is where the repertoires were released. Samples came from the ongoing ImmuneRACE study (first 160 participants) plus 1,254 subjects from 6 global collaborators. Sample metadata almost always included a de-identified subject ID, COVID-19 status, age in years and sex. Where available, HLA class I and class II types were taken from metadata supplied by the sample provider and were not determined by assay-based typing.

Unmatched junction bases come to 9, with V trimmed by 6 bases and J by 4 bases. Per the germline V gene, MNHEY is the CDR1 and SVGAGI is the CDR2. From the cysteine through the phenylalanine, the CDR3 covers 15 amino acids. CDR3 DNA is the only sequence kept; it has 45 bases, read in frame from the first base. In Seattle, one collaborating source enrolled patients while the infection was active and tracked those patients longitudinally over the course of disease. The collaborating institutions used their own protocols to collect whole blood in K2EDTA tubes. For TCRbeta analysis, collaborators shipped samples as frozen whole blood, isolated PBMCs, or DNA extracted from either of those sample types. The paper as a whole reports these results and caveats: Clinical and demographic metadata were provided uncurated, with the amount varying by source and participant.

TCRbeta CDR3 regions were amplified from genomic DNA using the immunoSEQ Assay, a bias-controlled multiplex PCR. The authors processed their data as follows. Within the assay, amplification of reference gene primers was used to estimate how many nucleated cells each sample contained. To quantify the absolute abundance of each unique TCRbeta CDR3 rearrangement, sequence reads were collapsed and filtered. For each sample, productive Simpson clonality was calculated by taking the square root of Simpson's diversity index across productive rearrangements. As stored in TCRdb, this immuneACCESS dataset retains in-frame rearrangements with V and J assigned. A fraction of the clones does not appear; measured against another copy, unresolved V genes explain less than half of the discrepancy, and the remainder lacks a known reason. V, J and clone size are those of that table, while D and trimming were read from the DNA. Here the sample has some 130,000 clones; roughly 86% occur a single time. In total, the top ten clones hold about 10% of the sample.

The TCR originated in a woman aged 65 to 85 with COVID-19, enrolled during active disease. Sequenced: peripheral blood. This chain joins TRBV6-5 to TRBJ2-1, and TRBD1 aligns with 7 junction nucleotides. CDR3 sequence: CASRVDRAGYNEQFF. The DNA is as follows: TGTGCCAGCAGGGTCGACAGGGCGGGTTACAATGAGCAGTTCTTC.